The rows below give T cell receptor beta chains drawn from one sample of a study of somatic mutations in cytotoxic T cells in rheumatoid arthritis. Generated by immunoSEQ multiplex PCR, the TCRdb table keeps only in-frame clones and is missing some. Found here are more than 35,000 clones, approximately 80% of them singletons; the top ten hold approximately 3.2%. The material sequenced was CD8+ T cells sorted from blood. These receptors all come from a man aged 40-50 years in good health. Each CDR3 is given with its conserved first and last residue. The D gene is left open where the match is weak. The size field is filled for only some rows; it gives once, few, many or a size class.

D gene: .
J gene: TRBJ2-1
CDR3 length: 15
clone size: .
V gene: TRBV5-4
CDR3 DNA: TGTGCCAGCAGCTTGTCTCGTGGAGGAGACAATGAGCAGTTCTTC
CDR3 protein: CASSLSRGGDNEQFF

D gene: .
J gene: TRBJ2-5
CDR3 length: 17
clone size: .
V gene: TRBV7-8
CDR3 DNA: TGTGCCAGCAGCTTAACGGGGCAGCGGGTAAAAAGAGAGACCCAGTACTTC
CDR3 protein: CASSLTGQRVKRETQYF

D gene: .
J gene: TRBJ2-7
CDR3 length: 15
clone size: .
V gene: TRBV11-2
CDR3 DNA: TGTGCCAGCAGCTTAGGGGTGGGGAACTCCTACGAGCAGTACTTC
CDR3 protein: CASSLGVGNSYEQYF

D gene: .
J gene: TRBJ2-5
CDR3 length: 14
clone size: .
V gene: TRBV27
CDR3 DNA: TGTGCCAGCAGCAATGGGAGAGCGCAAGAGACCCAGTACTTC
CDR3 protein: CASSNGRAQETQYF

D gene: .
J gene: TRBJ1-2
CDR3 length: 12
clone size: .
V gene: TRBV30
CDR3 DNA: TGTGCCTGGAGTAGGGGGGGCGATGGCTACACCTTC
CDR3 protein: CAWSRGGDGYTF

D gene: .
J gene: TRBJ2-7
CDR3 length: 16
clone size: .
V gene: TRBV28
CDR3 DNA: TGTGCCAGCAGTTTTAGTGTTCGGACAGCGACCTACGAGCAGTACTTC
CDR3 protein: CASSFSVRTATYEQYF

D gene: .
J gene: TRBJ2-1
CDR3 length: 18
clone size: once
V gene: TRBV4-1
CDR3 DNA: TGCGCCAGCAGCCATTCAAGGGGATCGGACACCGGCCAGGATGAGCAGTTCTTC
CDR3 protein: CASSHSRGSDTGQDEQFF

D gene: .
J gene: TRBJ2-2
CDR3 length: 16
clone size: .
V gene: TRBV5-1
CDR3 DNA: TGCGCCAGCAGCTTGGCCTCGGGCGGAGACACCGGGGAGCTGTTTTTT
CDR3 protein: CASSLASGGDTGELFF

D gene: TRBD1
J gene: TRBJ2-1
CDR3 length: 13
clone size: .
V gene: TRBV18
CDR3 DNA: TGTGCCAGCTCCTCGGACAGGGAGAATGAGCAGTTCTTC
CDR3 protein: CASSSDRENEQFF

D gene: .
J gene: TRBJ2-1
CDR3 length: 16
clone size: .
V gene: TRBV6-4
CDR3 DNA: TGTGCCAGCAGTGACTCGAAGAGTGCCCCCTACAATGAGCAGTTCTTC
CDR3 protein: CASSDSKSAPYNEQFF

D gene: .
J gene: TRBJ1-2
CDR3 length: 14
clone size: once
V gene: TRBV9
CDR3 DNA: TGTGCCAGCAGCGTAGGCGGTGGCGATTATGGCTACACCTTC
CDR3 protein: CASSVGGGDYGYTF

D gene: .
J gene: TRBJ2-5
CDR3 length: 15
clone size: .
V gene: TRBV7-6
CDR3 DNA: TGTGCCAGCAGCTCACCCGGGACCCGTGAAGAGACCCAGTACTTC
CDR3 protein: CASSSPGTREETQYF

D gene: .
J gene: TRBJ1-5
CDR3 length: 11
clone size: .
V gene: TRBV28
CDR3 DNA: TGTGCCAGCAGTACGACCCGAGGGTGGCATTTT
CDR3 protein: CASSTTRGWHF

D gene: .
J gene: TRBJ1-2
CDR3 length: 13
clone size: .
V gene: TRBV28
CDR3 DNA: TGTGCCAGCAGTTTTACAGGGATGGATGGCTACACCTTC
CDR3 protein: CASSFTGMDGYTF

D gene: TRBD2
J gene: TRBJ2-4
CDR3 length: 16
clone size: .
V gene: TRBV15
CDR3 DNA: TGTGCCACCAGCGGACTAGCGACCGACGCCAAAAACATTCAGTACTTC
CDR3 protein: CATSGLATDAKNIQYF

D gene: TRBD1
J gene: TRBJ2-7
CDR3 length: 16
clone size: .
V gene: TRBV11-2
CDR3 DNA: TGTGCCAGCAGCTCGCCCGGACAGGGGGGTCCCTACGAGCAGTACTTC
CDR3 protein: CASSSPGQGGPYEQYF

D gene: .
J gene: TRBJ2-1
CDR3 length: 16
clone size: few
V gene: TRBV9
CDR3 DNA: TGTGCCAGCAGCGTAGAGGGCCTAGCGAGCTACAATGAGCAGTTCTTC
CDR3 protein: CASSVEGLASYNEQFF

D gene: .
J gene: TRBJ2-2
CDR3 length: 18
clone size: .
V gene: TRBV7-9
CDR3 DNA: TGTGCCAGCAGCTCGCAAACCCGGGACTTTCTGCACACCGGGGAGCTGTTTTTT
CDR3 protein: CASSSQTRDFLHTGELFF

D gene: .
J gene: TRBJ2-7
CDR3 length: 13
clone size: .
V gene: TRBV2
CDR3 DNA: TGTGCCAGCAGTGAAACAGCCAGCTACGAGCAGTACTTC
CDR3 protein: CASSETASYEQYF

D gene: .
J gene: TRBJ2-3
CDR3 length: 16
clone size: .
V gene: TRBV4-1
CDR3 DNA: TGCGCCAGCAGCCCGTACCCGACGGCGAGCACAGATACGCAGTATTTT
CDR3 protein: CASSPYPTASTDTQYF

D gene: .
J gene: TRBJ2-3
CDR3 length: 16
clone size: .
V gene: TRBV28
CDR3 DNA: TGTGCCAGCAGTCTCCCGAATTACCTTAGCACAGATACGCAGTATTTT
CDR3 protein: CASSLPNYLSTDTQYF

D gene: .
J gene: TRBJ2-5
CDR3 length: 15
clone size: .
V gene: TRBV4-1
CDR3 DNA: TGCGCCAGCAGCCAAGTGGGGGCGGGAGAGGAGACCCAGTACTTC
CDR3 protein: CASSQVGAGEETQYF

D gene: .
J gene: TRBJ2-5
CDR3 length: 16
clone size: .
V gene: TRBV4-1
CDR3 DNA: TGCGCCAGCAGCCACTCGGTAGGAGGGGGCGGAGAGACCCAGTACTTC
CDR3 protein: CASSHSVGGGGETQYF

D gene: .
J gene: TRBJ2-5
CDR3 length: 14
clone size: .
V gene: TRBV11-2
CDR3 DNA: TGTGCCAGCACCCACGGGCGATTTCAAGAGACCCAGTACTTC
CDR3 protein: CASTHGRFQETQYF

D gene: .
J gene: TRBJ1-4
CDR3 length: 15
clone size: .
V gene: TRBV19
CDR3 DNA: TGTGCCAGTAGCATCCTAACGGAATCGGGAGAAAAACTGTTTTTT
CDR3 protein: CASSILTESGEKLFF

D gene: TRBD2
J gene: TRBJ2-7
CDR3 length: 17
clone size: .
V gene: TRBV11-2
CDR3 DNA: TGTGCCAGCAGCGGTCGGACTAGAACCCCTTACTCCTACGAGCAGTACTTC
CDR3 protein: CASSGRTRTPYSYEQYF

D gene: .
J gene: TRBJ1-5
CDR3 length: 13
clone size: .
V gene: TRBV7-6
CDR3 DNA: TGTGCCAGCAGCCCATGGGACAATCAGCCCCAGCATTTT
CDR3 protein: CASSPWDNQPQHF

D gene: TRBD2
J gene: TRBJ2-3
CDR3 length: 15
clone size: .
V gene: TRBV6-4
CDR3 DNA: TGTGCCAGCAGTGAAGCGGGAGCCGAAACAGATACGCAGTATTTT
CDR3 protein: CASSEAGAETDTQYF

D gene: .
J gene: TRBJ2-7
CDR3 length: 11
clone size: few
V gene: TRBV5-1
CDR3 DNA: TGCGCCAGCAGCAGCGACTACGAGCAGTACTTC
CDR3 protein: CASSSDYEQYF

D gene: .
J gene: TRBJ2-2
CDR3 length: 15
clone size: .
V gene: TRBV7-9
CDR3 DNA: TGTGCCAGCAGCTACTCGTTTCCTTTAACCGGGGAGCTGTTTTTT
CDR3 protein: CASSYSFPLTGELFF

D gene: .
J gene: TRBJ2-7
CDR3 length: 15
clone size: .
V gene: TRBV6-5
CDR3 DNA: TGTGCCAGCAGCGCCGCCCTGGGGGAAGTCTACGAGCAGTACTTC
CDR3 protein: CASSAALGEVYEQYF

D gene: TRBD2
J gene: TRBJ2-1
CDR3 length: 16
clone size: .
V gene: TRBV4-3
CDR3 DNA: TGCGCCAGCAGCCAAGGGGGAGGGCTCGACTACAATGAGCAGTTCTTC
CDR3 protein: CASSQGGGLDYNEQFF

D gene: .
J gene: TRBJ2-7
CDR3 length: 12
clone size: few
V gene: TRBV19
CDR3 DNA: TGTGCCAGTGGCCCAATAGGGACAGAGCAGTACTTC
CDR3 protein: CASGPIGTEQYF

D gene: .
J gene: TRBJ2-3
CDR3 length: 13
clone size: .
V gene: TRBV7-3
CDR3 DNA: TGTGCCAGCAGCTTACTCTCCATGGATACGCAGTATTTT
CDR3 protein: CASSLLSMDTQYF

D gene: TRBD1
J gene: TRBJ1-1
CDR3 length: 18
clone size: .
V gene: TRBV5-1
CDR3 DNA: TGCGCCAGCAGCTTGTATCCCTCGGGACAGGGATCGAACACTGAAGCTTTCTTT
CDR3 protein: CASSLYPSGQGSNTEAFF

D gene: .
J gene: TRBJ1-2
CDR3 length: 13
clone size: .
V gene: TRBV28
CDR3 DNA: TGTGCCAGCAGTTCCTGGATCCATCCGAACGACACCTTC
CDR3 protein: CASSSWIHPNDTF

D gene: .
J gene: TRBJ2-7
CDR3 length: 12
clone size: .
V gene: TRBV5-8
CDR3 DNA: TGTGCCAGCAGCCCCCCCGGGGTCGAGCAGTACTTC
CDR3 protein: CASSPPGVEQYF

D gene: TRBD1
J gene: TRBJ2-7
CDR3 length: 15
clone size: .
V gene: TRBV7-8
CDR3 DNA: TGTGCCAGCACCCCCCTCGGGACAGGGTGGGACGAGCAGTACTTC
CDR3 protein: CASTPLGTGWDEQYF

D gene: .
J gene: TRBJ1-5
CDR3 length: 12
clone size: .
V gene: TRBV29-1
CDR3 DNA: TGCAGCGTTGAACAGGGAAATCAGCCCCAGCATTTT
CDR3 protein: CSVEQGNQPQHF

D gene: .
J gene: TRBJ2-3
CDR3 length: 14
clone size: .
V gene: TRBV19
CDR3 DNA: TGTGCCAGTAGTATAGACCACAGGGAGGCTACGCAGTATTTT
CDR3 protein: CASSIDHREATQYF

D gene: .
J gene: TRBJ1-5
CDR3 length: 13
clone size: few
V gene: TRBV7-9
CDR3 DNA: TGTGCCAGCAGTGGAGGGGGGGATCAGCCCCAGCATTTT
CDR3 protein: CASSGGGDQPQHF

D gene: .
J gene: TRBJ2-3
CDR3 length: 17
clone size: .
V gene: TRBV7-9
CDR3 DNA: TGTGCCAGCAGCTTAGGGGTCGGCCGAGGGCCCACAGATACGCAGTATTTT
CDR3 protein: CASSLGVGRGPTDTQYF

D gene: .
J gene: TRBJ2-2
CDR3 length: 14
clone size: .
V gene: TRBV27
CDR3 DNA: TGTGCCAGCAGCCCGACGGACCGTAGCGGGGAGCTGTTTTTT
CDR3 protein: CASSPTDRSGELFF

D gene: .
J gene: TRBJ1-5
CDR3 length: 15
clone size: once
V gene: TRBV28
CDR3 DNA: TGTGCCAGCAGTTTTTATAACACTGCCAATCAGCCCCAGCATTTT
CDR3 protein: CASSFYNTANQPQHF

D gene: .
J gene: TRBJ1-1
CDR3 length: 13
clone size: .
V gene: TRBV5-1
CDR3 DNA: TGCGCCAGCAGCTTGGGTGGGAACACTGAAGCTTTCTTT
CDR3 protein: CASSLGGNTEAFF

D gene: TRBD2
J gene: TRBJ2-7
CDR3 length: 18
clone size: few
V gene: TRBV28
CDR3 DNA: TGTGCCAGCAGTTGGCGGGGGGGACCGGGACGAGAGATGTACGAGCAGTACTTC
CDR3 protein: CASSWRGGPGREMYEQYF